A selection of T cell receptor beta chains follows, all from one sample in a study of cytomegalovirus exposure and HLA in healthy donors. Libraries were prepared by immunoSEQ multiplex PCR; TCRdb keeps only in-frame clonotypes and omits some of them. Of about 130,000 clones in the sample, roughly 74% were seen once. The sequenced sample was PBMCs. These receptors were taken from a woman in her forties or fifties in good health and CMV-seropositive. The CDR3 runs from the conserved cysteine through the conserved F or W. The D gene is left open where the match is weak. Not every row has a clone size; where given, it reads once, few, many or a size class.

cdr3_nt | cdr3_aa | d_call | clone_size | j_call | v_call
TGTGCCAGCAGCGTAGGGACAGTCACACAGAACACTGAAGCTTTCTTT | CASSVGTVTQNTEAFF | TRBD1 | once | TRBJ1-1 | TRBV25-1
TGTGCCAGCAGTGAGGGCAGGAACACTGAAGCTTTCTTT | CASSEGRNTEAFF | NA | NA | TRBJ1-1 | TRBV6-4
TGTGCCAGCAGTGAAATACTCTCCGGGGAGCTGTTTTTT | CASSEILSGELFF | NA | NA | TRBJ2-2 | TRBV2
TGTGCCAGCAGAGAACAGGGAATCTATAATTCACCCCTCCACTTT | CASREQGIYNSPLHF | NA | NA | TRBJ1-6 | TRBV14
TGTCCCAGCAGCGAGTCCGGGACTAGCGAAGAGACCCAGTACTTC | CPSSESGTSEETQYF | TRBD2 | few | TRBJ2-5 | TRBV9
TGTGCCAGCAGCCGAACACCAGAGCGGGATACATGGGACGGCGAGCAGTACTTC | CASSRTPERDTWDGEQYF | NA | NA | TRBJ2-7 | TRBV21-1
TGCGCCAGCAGTCAATCGAATCGGCCTAGCGGGGTTCGCACAGATACGCAGTATTTT | CASSQSNRPSGVRTDTQYF | TRBD2 | few | TRBJ2-3 | TRBV23-1
TGTGCCAGCCATACCCCCGGAGGTGGGGACACTGAAGCTTTCTTT | CASHTPGGGDTEAFF | NA | NA | TRBJ1-1 | TRBV28
TGTGCCAGCAGCATAGGGACAGGGGAGTTCTTC | CASSIGTGEFF | TRBD1 | NA | TRBJ2-1 | TRBV5-4
TGTGCCAGCAGTACATTCCCCCCGGGGGAGCTGTTTTTT | CASSTFPPGELFF | NA | NA | TRBJ2-2 | TRBV27
TGCAGCGTTGAGGGGGGGGATCTCTACGAGCAGTACTTC | CSVEGGDLYEQYF | TRBD2 | NA | TRBJ2-7 | TRBV29-1
TGCGCCAGCAGCCAAGACCCCTCACGGGGAAACACCATATATTTT | CASSQDPSRGNTIYF | NA | NA | TRBJ1-3 | TRBV4-1
TGTGCCAGTAGTTTGGGAATTACAGGGAGATTAAAATTCCGTGAAGCTTTCTTT | CASSLGITGRLKFREAFF | NA | NA | TRBJ1-1 | TRBV19
TGTGCCACCCGACAGGGTGCGGCCTACGAGCAGTACTTC | CATRQGAAYEQYF | TRBD1 | NA | TRBJ2-7 | TRBV10-3
TGTGCCAGCAGCCCCTCTCATCTCGGGACAGTCTACGAGCAGTACTTC | CASSPSHLGTVYEQYF | TRBD1 | NA | TRBJ2-7 | TRBV7-2
TGTGCCAGCAGTTGGGACAGTGATGAAAAACTGTTTTTT | CASSWDSDEKLFF | TRBD1 | NA | TRBJ1-4 | TRBV2
TGTGCCAGCAGCTTAGGGGGGGAAGGACAGCCCCAGCATTTT | CASSLGGEGQPQHF | NA | NA | TRBJ1-5 | TRBV7-2
TGTGCCAGCAGCCTCAGCGGGGGGGACACAGATACGCAGTATTTT | CASSLSGGDTDTQYF | TRBD2 | NA | TRBJ2-3 | TRBV4-2
TGCGCCAGCAGCTTCACCGGACAGGGGAGTGGCTACACCTTC | CASSFTGQGSGYTF | TRBD1 | NA | TRBJ1-2 | TRBV5-1
TGTGCCAGCAGCCCCTCACAGGGGCAAGAGACCCAGTACTTC | CASSPSQGQETQYF | TRBD1 | NA | TRBJ2-5 | TRBV5-8
TGTGCCAGCAGCTCTGAACAGGGGGGGAATAATTCACCCCTCCACTTT | CASSSEQGGNNSPLHF | TRBD1 | NA | TRBJ1-6 | TRBV5-4
TGTGCCAGCAGCTTTGGGAGAAACACTGAAGCTTTCTTT | CASSFGRNTEAFF | NA | NA | TRBJ1-1 | TRBV7-2
TGCGCCAGCAGCTGGGACAGCTCCTACGAGCAGTACTTC | CASSWDSSYEQYF | TRBD1 | NA | TRBJ2-7 | TRBV5-1
TGTGCCAGTAGAGACAGGGGGCTGACCTACGAGCAGTACTTC | CASRDRGLTYEQYF | TRBD1 | NA | TRBJ2-7 | TRBV6-1
TGTGCCAGCAGTTACTTCGTGGGGGGCGAGCAGTACTTC | CASSYFVGGEQYF | NA | NA | TRBJ2-7 | TRBV6-5
TGTGCCAGCGGCCCGCGGGATCTTAACACCGGGGAGCTGCTTTTT | CASGPRDLNTGELLF | NA | NA | TRBJ2-2 | TRBV7-2
TGTGCCAGCAGTGCGTGGGGGGCGAACACCGGGGAGCTGTTTTTT | CASSAWGANTGELFF | NA | NA | TRBJ2-2 | TRBV25-1
TGTGCCACCAGCAGAGATCAGGGGATGGGCTACGAGCAGTACTTC | CATSRDQGMGYEQYF | NA | NA | TRBJ2-7 | TRBV15
TGTGCCAGCAGTGACCCAGGGACGGGGGGAGATACGCAGTATTTT | CASSDPGTGGDTQYF | TRBD2 | NA | TRBJ2-3 | TRBV6-1
TGTGCCAGCAGTGGGACAGGGGGGAGGTCACCCCTCCACTTT | CASSGTGGRSPLHF | TRBD1 | NA | TRBJ1-6 | TRBV2
TGTGCCAGCAGCTTAGACCCAGGGGAAGAGACCCAGTACTTC | CASSLDPGEETQYF | NA | once | TRBJ2-5 | TRBV7-7
TGCGCCAGCAGCTTGGCTGCGGGGTTCTCCTACGAGCAGTACTTC | CASSLAAGFSYEQYF | NA | once | TRBJ2-7 | TRBV5-1
TGTGCCAGCAGCTTAGTTTCCAGCGGGGCGTACGAGCAGTACTTC | CASSLVSSGAYEQYF | TRBD2 | few | TRBJ2-7 | TRBV7-9
TGCGCCAGCAGCCAAGATAAGGCGGGTGGGACAGATACGCAGTATTTT | CASSQDKAGGTDTQYF | NA | NA | TRBJ2-3 | TRBV4-1
TGTGCCAGTAACCCCGGGCGGGTCACCGGGGAGCTGTTTTTT | CASNPGRVTGELFF | NA | NA | TRBJ2-2 | TRBV19
TGTGCCAGCAGCTTAGCGCAGCTCACCGGGGAGCTGTTTTTT | CASSLAQLTGELFF | NA | NA | TRBJ2-2 | TRBV5-5
TGTGCCAGCAGTACTGTGGCAGGGTTCAATCAGCCCCAGCATTTT | CASSTVAGFNQPQHF | NA | NA | TRBJ1-5 | TRBV6-5
TGTGCCAGCAGTTACTTTTCTACAGGGTCAGGCTACACCTTC | CASSYFSTGSGYTF | NA | NA | TRBJ1-2 | TRBV6-5
TGTGCCAGCCGACAGTCTAATTCACCCCTCCACTTT | CASRQSNSPLHF | NA | NA | TRBJ1-6 | TRBV19
TGTGCCATCAACGGACAGGCGAGTTCACCCCTCCACTTT | CAINGQASSPLHF | TRBD1 | NA | TRBJ1-6 | TRBV10-3
TGTGCCAGCAGCTTGGACAGCAGTTATGGCTACACCTTC | CASSLDSSYGYTF | NA | once | TRBJ1-2 | TRBV7-9
TGCGCCAGCAGCCATCCAGCGGGGGGCTCCAATGAGCAGTTCTTC | CASSHPAGGSNEQFF | TRBD2 | NA | TRBJ2-1 | TRBV5-1
TGTGCCAGCAGTTCCGCGGGGGGTGCCACTGAAGCTTTCTTT | CASSSAGGATEAFF | NA | NA | TRBJ1-1 | TRBV28
TGTGCCACCGCCCGGGACACCAACACCGGGGAGCTGTTTTTT | CATARDTNTGELFF | NA | NA | TRBJ2-2 | TRBV15
TGTGCCACCGGAGGGCAGGGAGGCGAAAAACTGTTTTTT | CATGGQGGEKLFF | NA | NA | TRBJ1-4 | TRBV19
TGTGCCAGCAGTGAAGCGACGGGACAGGGAAACACCATATATTTT | CASSEATGQGNTIYF | TRBD1 | NA | TRBJ1-3 | TRBV6-1
TGTGCCAGCAGCATCCGGGGGGGCCGCGAGACCCAGTACTTC | CASSIRGGRETQYF | TRBD2 | NA | TRBJ2-5 | TRBV5-6
TGTGCCAGCAGCTCCCGCGGGGGGGGATCGAGCGGGGAGCTGTTTTTT | CASSSRGGGSSGELFF | TRBD2 | once | TRBJ2-2 | TRBV7-6
TGTGCCAGCAGAACAGGGATGAACACTGAAGCTTTCTTT | CASRTGMNTEAFF | NA | NA | TRBJ1-1 | TRBV7-9
TGTGCCAGTAGTCATTTCGGGGTAGACAAAAACATTCAGTACTTC | CASSHFGVDKNIQYF | NA | NA | TRBJ2-4 | TRBV19
TGTGCCAGTAGTACCAGACCTCCAGGGAAATTTCAGCCCCAGCATTTT | CASSTRPPGKFQPQHF | NA | NA | TRBJ1-5 | TRBV19
TGTGCCAGCAGCCAGGAGGGTCGGGGGGCGGAGTATGGCTACACCTTC | CASSQEGRGAEYGYTF | NA | NA | TRBJ1-2 | TRBV11-3
TGCGCCAGCAGCTTGGCCTTGAGCGGGGGATGGGTGGAGACCCAGTACTTC | CASSLALSGGWVETQYF | TRBD2 | NA | TRBJ2-5 | TRBV5-1
TGTGCCAGCCCCCTGGGGACAGGGAACTATGGCTACACCTTC | CASPLGTGNYGYTF | TRBD1 | NA | TRBJ1-2 | TRBV2
TGCGCCAGCAGCTTGGGGACAGGGGACGAGCAGTACTTC | CASSLGTGDEQYF | TRBD1 | NA | TRBJ2-7 | TRBV5-1